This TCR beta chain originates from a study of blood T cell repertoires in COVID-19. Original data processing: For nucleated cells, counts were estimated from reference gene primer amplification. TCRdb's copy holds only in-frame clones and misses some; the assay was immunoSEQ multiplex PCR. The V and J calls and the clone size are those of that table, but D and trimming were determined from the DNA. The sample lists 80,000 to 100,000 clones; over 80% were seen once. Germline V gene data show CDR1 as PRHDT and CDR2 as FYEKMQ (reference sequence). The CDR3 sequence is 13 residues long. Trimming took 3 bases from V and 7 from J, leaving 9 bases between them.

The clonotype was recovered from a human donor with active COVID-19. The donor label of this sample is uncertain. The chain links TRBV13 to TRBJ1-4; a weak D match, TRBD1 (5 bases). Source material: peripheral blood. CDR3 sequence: CASSLGRGEKLFF. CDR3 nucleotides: TGTGCCAGCAGCTTGGGGAGGGGTGAAAAACTGTTTTTT.